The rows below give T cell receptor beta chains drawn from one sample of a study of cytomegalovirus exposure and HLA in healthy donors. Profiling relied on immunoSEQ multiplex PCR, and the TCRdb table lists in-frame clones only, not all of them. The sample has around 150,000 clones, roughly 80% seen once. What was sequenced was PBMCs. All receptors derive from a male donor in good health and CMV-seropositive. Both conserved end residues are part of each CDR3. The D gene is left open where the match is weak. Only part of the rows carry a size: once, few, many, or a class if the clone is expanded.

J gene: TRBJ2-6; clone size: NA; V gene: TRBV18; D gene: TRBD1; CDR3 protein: CASSQGAGANVLTF; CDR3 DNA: TGTGCCAGCTCCCAGGGGGCCGGGGCCAACGTCCTGACTTTC
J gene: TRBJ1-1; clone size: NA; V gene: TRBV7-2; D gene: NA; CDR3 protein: CASSLTQGTEAFF; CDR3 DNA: TGTGCCAGCAGCTTAACGCAGGGCACTGAAGCTTTCTTT
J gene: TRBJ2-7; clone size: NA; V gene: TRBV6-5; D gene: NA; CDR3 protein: CASSYLTEQYF; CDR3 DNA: TGTGCCAGCAGCTACTTGACTGAGCAGTACTTC
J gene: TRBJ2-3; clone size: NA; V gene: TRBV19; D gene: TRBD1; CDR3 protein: CASSIQGVGTDTQYF; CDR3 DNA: TGTGCCAGTAGTATTCAGGGGGTGGGCACAGATACGCAGTATTTT
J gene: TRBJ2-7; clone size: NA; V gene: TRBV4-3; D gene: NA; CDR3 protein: CASSPQAGAPPYEQYF; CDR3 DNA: TGCGCCAGCAGCCCCCAGGCGGGGGCGCCGCCCTACGAGCAGTACTTC
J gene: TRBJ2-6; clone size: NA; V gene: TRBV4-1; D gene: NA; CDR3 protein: CASSQDPGSGANGLTF; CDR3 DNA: TGCGCCAGCAGCCAAGATCCCGGCTCTGGGGCCAACGGCCTGACTTTC
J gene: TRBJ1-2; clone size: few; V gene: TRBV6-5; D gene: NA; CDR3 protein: CASSPRLVGNYGYTF; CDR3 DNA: TGTGCCAGCAGTCCACGACTCGTTGGGAACTATGGCTACACCTTC
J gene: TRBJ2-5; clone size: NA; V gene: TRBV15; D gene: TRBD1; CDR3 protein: CATSEQGAGETQYF; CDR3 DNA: TGTGCCACCAGCGAACAGGGGGCGGGGGAGACCCAGTACTTC
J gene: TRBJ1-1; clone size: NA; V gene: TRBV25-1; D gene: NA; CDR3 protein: CASIRGSNTEAFF; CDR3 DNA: TGTGCCAGCATTCGGGGATCGAACACTGAAGCTTTCTTT
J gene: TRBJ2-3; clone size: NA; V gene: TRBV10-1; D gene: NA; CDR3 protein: CASSEGGAGGDTQYF; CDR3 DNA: TGCGCCAGCAGTGAAGGGGGGGCAGGTGGAGATACGCAGTATTTT
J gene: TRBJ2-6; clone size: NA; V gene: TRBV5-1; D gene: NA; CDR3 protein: CASSLLGTGANVLTF; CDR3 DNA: TGCGCCAGCAGCTTGCTCGGGACTGGGGCCAACGTCCTGACTTTC
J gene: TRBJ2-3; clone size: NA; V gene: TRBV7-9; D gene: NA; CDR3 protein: CASSFGDTQYF; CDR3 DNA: TGTGCCAGCAGCTTCGGGGATACGCAGTATTTT
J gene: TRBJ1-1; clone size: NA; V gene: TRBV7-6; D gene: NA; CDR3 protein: CASSPGGVNTEAFF; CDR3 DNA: TGTGCCAGCAGCCCTGGGGGGGTGAACACTGAAGCTTTCTTT
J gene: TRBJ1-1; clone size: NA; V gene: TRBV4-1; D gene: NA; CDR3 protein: CASSQDRDRQAFF; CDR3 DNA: TGCGCCAGCAGCCAAGATCGAGACAGACAAGCTTTCTTT
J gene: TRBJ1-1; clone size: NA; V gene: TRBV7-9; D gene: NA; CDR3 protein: CASSPEGGEAFF; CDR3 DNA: TGTGCCAGCAGCCCCGAGGGAGGTGAAGCTTTCTTT
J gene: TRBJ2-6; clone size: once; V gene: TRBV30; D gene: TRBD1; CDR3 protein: CAWDPGQGAGANGLTF; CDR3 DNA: TGTGCCTGGGATCCGGGACAGGGGGCTGGGGCCAACGGCCTGACTTTC
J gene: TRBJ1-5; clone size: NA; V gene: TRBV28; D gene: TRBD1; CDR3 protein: CASSTTTGVSQPQHF; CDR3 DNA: TGTGCCAGCAGTACTACGACAGGGGTTAGTCAGCCCCAGCATTTT
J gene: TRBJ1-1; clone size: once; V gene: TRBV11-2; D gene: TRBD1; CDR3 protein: CASSLAGQVEAFF; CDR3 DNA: TGTGCCAGCAGCTTGGCCGGACAGGTCGAAGCTTTCTTT
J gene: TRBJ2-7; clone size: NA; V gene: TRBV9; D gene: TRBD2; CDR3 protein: CASSVSSLTSGGEQYF; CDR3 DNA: TGTGCCAGCAGCGTATCCTCTTTGACTAGCGGGGGGGAGCAGTACTTC